This T cell receptor beta chain is drawn from a study of beta chain features in type 1 diabetes. The study reverse transcribed the entire isolated RNA, so it sequenced expressed TCRB transcripts. Some clones are missing from TCRdb's copy, which holds only in-frame ones; the method was immunoSEQ multiplex PCR. The sample holds 350,000 to 450,000 clones, approximately 12% seen once. A few counts support this clone. Its antigen is not known. Germline CDR1 and CDR2: SGHAT and FQNNGV. The V and J ends lost 5 bases and 2 bases, in that order; junction bases with no gene match: 7. The CDR3 has 16 amino acids. Study-wide points: Type 1 diabetes patients showed a moderate but significant shortening of TCRB CDR3s in all four CD4+ subsets.

The receptor's source is a woman aged 18-35 years with type 1 diabetes. The sequenced sample consisted of naive CD4+ T cells from blood. V gene TRBV11-2 combines with J gene TRBJ2-1; the match to TRBD2 covers 9 bases. The CDR3 DNA reads TGTGCCAGCAGCCAATGGATAGCGGGAGCCTACAATGAGCAGTTCTTC. Translating gives CASSQWIAGAYNEQFF.